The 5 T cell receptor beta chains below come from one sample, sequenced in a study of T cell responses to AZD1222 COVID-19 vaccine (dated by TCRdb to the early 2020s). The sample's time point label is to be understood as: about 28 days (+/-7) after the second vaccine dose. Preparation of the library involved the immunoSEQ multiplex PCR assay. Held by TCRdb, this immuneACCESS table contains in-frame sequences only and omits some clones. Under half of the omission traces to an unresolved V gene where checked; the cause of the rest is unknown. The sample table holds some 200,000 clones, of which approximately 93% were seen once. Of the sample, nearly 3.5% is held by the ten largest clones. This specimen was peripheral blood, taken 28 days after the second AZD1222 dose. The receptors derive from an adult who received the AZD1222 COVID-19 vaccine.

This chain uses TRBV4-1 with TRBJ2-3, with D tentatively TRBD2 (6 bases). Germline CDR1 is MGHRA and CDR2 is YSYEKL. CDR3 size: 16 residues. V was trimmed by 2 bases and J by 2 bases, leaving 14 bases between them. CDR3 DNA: TGCGCCAGCAGCCAACCGACTAGAGACCTCACAGATACGCAGTATTTT. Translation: CASSQPTRDLTDTQYF.

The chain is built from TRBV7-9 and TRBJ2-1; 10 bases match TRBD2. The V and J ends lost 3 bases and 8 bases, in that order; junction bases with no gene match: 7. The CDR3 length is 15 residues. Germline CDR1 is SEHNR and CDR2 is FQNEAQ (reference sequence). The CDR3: CASSLLAGDSYEQFF. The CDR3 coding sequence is TGTGCCAGCAGCTTGCTAGCGGGAGATAGCTATGAGCAGTTCTTC.

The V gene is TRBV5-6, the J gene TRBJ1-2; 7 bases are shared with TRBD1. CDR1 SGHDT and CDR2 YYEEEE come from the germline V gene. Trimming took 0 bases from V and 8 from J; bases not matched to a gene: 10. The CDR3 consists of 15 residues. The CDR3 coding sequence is TGTGCCAGCAGCTTGGGGACAGGAACGCTATGGGGCTACACCTTC. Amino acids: CASSLGTGTLWGYTF.

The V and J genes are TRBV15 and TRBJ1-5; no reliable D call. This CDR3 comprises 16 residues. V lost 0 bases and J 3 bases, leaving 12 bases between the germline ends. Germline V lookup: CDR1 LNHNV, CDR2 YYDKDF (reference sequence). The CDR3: CATSRDRGGSNQPQHF. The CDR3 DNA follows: TGTGCCACCAGCAGAGATCGGGGAGGATCCAATCAGCCCCAGCATTTT. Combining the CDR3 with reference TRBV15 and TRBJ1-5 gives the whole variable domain DAMVIQNPRYQVTQFGKPVTLSCSQTLNHNVMYWYQQKSSQAPKLLFHYYDKDFNNEADTPDNFQSRRPNTSFCFLDIRSPGLGDTAMYLCATSRDRGGSNQPQHFGDGTRLSIL.

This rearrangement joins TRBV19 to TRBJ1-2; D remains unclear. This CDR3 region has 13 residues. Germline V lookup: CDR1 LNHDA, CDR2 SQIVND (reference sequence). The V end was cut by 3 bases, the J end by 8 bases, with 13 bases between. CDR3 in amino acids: CASSMVADGGYTF. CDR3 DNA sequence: TGTGCCAGTAGTATGGTGGCAGATGGGGGCTACACCTTC.